The 10 T cell receptor beta chains presented below share a single source sample, sequenced in a study of T cell responses to AZD1222 COVID-19 vaccine. Method: immunoSEQ multiplex PCR; TCRdb's copy keeps in-frame clones and lacks some. The data contain 150,000 to 200,000 clones, 70% to 90% of them singletons. The material sequenced was peripheral blood, taken 28 days after the second dose of the MenACWY control vaccine. These receptors all come from an adult who received the MenACWY meningococcal vaccine as a control.

This chain links TRBV7-3 with TRBJ2-1; 7 nucleotides match TRBD1. J lost 7 bases, V lost 3 bases, and 6 bases had no gene match. There are 14 residues in the CDR3. Germline V gives CDR1 SGHTA, CDR2 FQGTGA. As DNA, the CDR3 is TGTGCCAGCAGCTTGGCCGGGACAGCTAATGAGCAGTTCTTC. Translated, it gives CASSLAGTANEQFF.

The genes are TRBV30 and TRBJ2-3; D possibly uses TRBD1 or TRBD2 (5 bases each). Trimming left V 1 base short and J 2 bases short, with 16 bases between. This CDR3 is 16 amino acids long. From germline, CDR1 is GTSNPN and CDR2 SVGIG (reference sequence). The CDR3 bases are TGTGCCTGGAGTGAGGGTTTGGCAGGGACCACAGATACGCAGTATTTT. Protein: CAWSEGLAGTTDTQYF.

The rearrangement links TRBV7-2 to TRBJ1-1; no firm D call. V lost 1 base and J 1 base, leaving 10 bases between the germline ends. CDR1 is SGHTA and CDR2 is FQGNSA in the germline V gene. CDR3 length: 15 residues. The CDR3 DNA reads as TGTGCCAGCAGCTTAGGACACTCAGAGAACACTGAAGCTTTCTTT. Translation gives CASSLGHSENTEAFF.

V is TRBV9 and J is TRBJ1-2; 7 bases line up with TRBD1. J gave up 6 bases and V 0 bases, and 8 bases lay outside the gene matches. The CDR3 covers 15 residues. CDR1 is SGDLS and CDR2 is YYNGEE in the germline V gene. The CDR3 DNA follows: TGTGCCAGCAGCGTAGCGGGACAGAACTCAGATGGCTACACCTTC. It codes for CASSVAGQNSDGYTF.

The CDR3 is CAWSPRTVYTF. CDR3 coding DNA: TGTGCCTGGAGTCCACGGACCGTCTACACCTTC. J is TRBJ1-2 and V is TRBV30; D ambiguous. The CDR3 is 11 residues long. In germline, CDR1 is GTSNPN, CDR2 SVGIG (reference sequence). The V gene lost 2 bases and the J gene lost 10 bases, with 11 bases spanning the gap. Filled out from reference TRBV30 and TRBJ1-2, the complete variable domain reads SQTIHQWPATLVQPVGSPLSLECTVEGTSNPNLYWYRQAAGRGLQLLFYSVGIGQISSEVPQNLSASRPQDRQFILSSKKLLLSDSGFYLCAWSPRTVYTFGSGTRLTVV.

The rearrangement uses TRBV9 and TRBJ1-2; tentative D call: TRBD1 (5 bases). CDR1 is SGDLS and CDR2 is YYNGEE in the germline V gene. V dropped 0 bases and J dropped 8 bases, with 11 bases sitting between them. The CDR3 has 13 amino acids. In DNA form, the CDR3 reads TGTGCCAGCAGCGTAGTCGGGGCGAGAGGCTACACCTTC. It specifies CASSVVGARGYTF.

The rearrangement joins TRBV28 to TRBJ2-7; D perhaps matches TRBD1 (6 bases). The CDR3 extends over 15 amino acids. V was cut by 3 bases and J by 4 bases, with 16 bases left in between. Germline assignment: CDR1 MDHEN and CDR2 SYDVKM. The CDR3 nucleotides are TGTGCCAGCAGTTTGGTTCAGGGGCGAGGGTACGAGCAGTACTTC. Its translation: CASSLVQGRGYEQYF.

This clone was observed once. The CDR3 region has the DNA TGTGCCAGCAGTAAACTGACAGGGAACTATGGCTACACCTTC. It encodes CASSKLTGNYGYTF. The chain is built from TRBV6-5 and TRBJ1-2; 7 nucleotides align to TRBD1. The CDR3 is 14 residues long. CDR1 is MNHEY and CDR2 is SVGAGI in the germline V gene. Trimming at V came to 5 bases and at J to 2 bases, leaving 5 bases not matched to a gene.

There are a few counts of this clone. CDR3 sequence reads: CASSQIAGANNEQFF. The CDR3 DNA follows: TGTGCCAGCAGCCAAATAGCGGGAGCAAACAATGAGCAGTTCTTC. The rearrangement links TRBV7-2 to TRBJ2-1; 9 bases line up with TRBD2. The CDR3 runs to 15 residues. V was pared by 5 bases and J by 5 bases, with 7 bases of the junction left unmatched. Germline CDR1 is SGHTA and CDR2 is FQGNSA.

This chain uses TRBV5-4 with TRBJ1-2; TRBD1 matches at 7 bases. The junction had 8 bases not matched to a gene; V was cut back by 3 bases and J by 6 bases. In germline, CDR1 is SGHNT, CDR2 YYREEE (reference sequence). The CDR3 covers 14 residues. DNA of the CDR3: TGTGCCAGCAGCTCGATAGACAGGGTGGATGGCTACACCTTC. This encodes CASSSIDRVDGYTF. The whole variable domain, filled in from reference TRBV5-4 and TRBJ1-2, reads ETGVTQSPTHLIKTRGQQVTLRCSSQSGHNTVSWYQQALGQGPQFIFQYYREEENGRGNFPPRFSGLQFPNYSSELNVNALELDDSALYLCASSSIDRVDGYTFGSGTRLTVV.